Presented here are 22 T cell receptor beta chains from one specimen sequenced in a study of cytomegalovirus exposure and HLA in healthy donors. PCR was performed using 60 Vbeta and 13 Jbeta primers. The assay was immunoSEQ multiplex PCR, and TCRdb's table has in-frame clones only and misses some. The sample consists of 100,000 to 150,000 clones, about 16% of them appearing once. Sequenced input: PBMCs. The origin of the receptors is a woman aged 18-29 years in good health and CMV-seronegative.

The genes are TRBV5-1 and TRBJ2-1; 12 positions agree with TRBD2. Looked up from germline, CDR1 is SGHRS and CDR2 is YFSETQ. Trimming removed 2 bases from V and 5 bases from J; junction bases left unmatched: 2. This CDR3 comprises 15 residues. The CDR3 DNA reads TGCGCCAGCAGCTTTCGACTAGCGGGAGACAATGAGCAGTTCTTC. It encodes CASSFRLAGDNEQFF.

The CDR3: CASSLAVSGRSQETQYF. CDR3 DNA: TGCGCCAGCAGCTTGGCCGTTAGCGGGAGGAGCCAAGAGACCCAGTACTTC. The chain has TRBV5-1 and TRBJ2-5; 10 bases agree with TRBD2. The CDR3 runs to 17 residues. Germline V gene sequence: CDR1 SGHRS, CDR2 YFSETQ. The V segment lost 0 bases and the J segment 1 base; nucleotides outside the gene matches: 6.

This chain links TRBV4-1 with TRBJ1-4, with 8 bases identical to TRBD1. The CDR3 is made up of 15 amino acids. Germline CDR1 and CDR2: MGHRA and YSYEKL. With V trimmed by 1 base and J by 8 bases, 6 bases remained unmatched. The CDR3 DNA reads TGCGCCAGCAGCCAAGGGACAGGGCTTGGGGAAAAACTGTTTTTT. Residues: CASSQGTGLGEKLFF.

The V gene is TRBV7-9, the J gene TRBJ1-2, with D hard to call. V was trimmed by 3 bases and J by 5 bases, leaving 4 bases between them. There are 11 residues in the CDR3. Germline V gene data show CDR1 as SEHNR and CDR2 as FQNEAQ (reference sequence). Written as DNA, the CDR3 is TGTGCCAGCAGCTTGTCGTATGGCTACACCTTC. This gives the protein CASSLSYGYTF.

This clone was counted between two and nine times. V gene TRBV9 combines with J gene TRBJ1-1; D gene uncertain. There are 12 residues in the CDR3. Trimming removed 0 bases from V and 8 bases from J, with 8 bases in between. Germline V lookup: CDR1 SGDLS, CDR2 YYNGEE. The CDR3 DNA is TGTGCCAGCAGCGTAGGTTCCCAGGAAGCTTTCTTT. Translation gives CASSVGSQEAFF.

The chain couples TRBV7-9 to TRBJ2-5; 10 bases are a match to TRBD2. V gave up 5 bases and J gave up 2 bases; unmatched junction bases: 5. The CDR3 has 15 amino acids. Per germline, CDR1 SEHNR and CDR2 FQNEAQ (reference sequence). The CDR3 DNA sequence: TGTGCCAGCAGCCCCGGGACTAGCGATCAAGAGACCCAGTACTTC. Protein product: CASSPGTSDQETQYF.

The gene calls are TRBV25-1 and TRBJ2-1, with 7 bases matching TRBD1. With V trimmed by 4 bases and J by 12 bases, 3 bases remained unmatched. This CDR3 has 11 residues. From germline, CDR1 is MGHDK and CDR2 SYGVNS. The CDR3 sequence: CASSVTGVQFF. In DNA form, the CDR3 reads TGTGCCAGCAGTGTCACAGGGGTGCAGTTCTTC.

The gene calls are TRBV29-1 and TRBJ2-7, with D perhaps TRBD1 (6 bases). V lost 5 bases and J lost 3, with 14 bases in between. Germline assignment: CDR1 SQVTM and CDR2 ANQGSEA. CDR3 length equals 13 residues. The DNA of the CDR3 is TGCAGCGTTCCTGACAGGAGACTCTACGAGCAGTACTTC. Its protein is CSVPDRRLYEQYF.

This clone has a handful of counts. The rearrangement links TRBV5-6 to TRBJ2-2; D gene ambiguous. The CDR3 extends over 14 amino acids. V lost 1 base to trimming and J lost 4 bases, with 8 bases between them. Germline lookup yields CDR1 SGHDT and CDR2 YYEEEE. CDR3 amino acids: CASSLKTGTGELFF. The CDR3 region has the DNA TGTGCCAGCAGCTTGAAGACGGGCACCGGGGAGCTGTTTTTT. Full variable domain (missing parts from reference TRBV5-6 and TRBJ2-2): DAGVTQSPTHLIKTRGQQVTLRCSPKSGHDTVSWYQQALGQGPQFIFQYYEEEERQRGNFPDRFSGHQFPNYSSELNVNALLLGDSALYLCASSLKTGTGELFFGEGSRLTVL.

The table lists this clone with a few counts. The genes are TRBV15 and TRBJ2-1, with 9 bases matching TRBD1. The germline CDR1 and CDR2 sequences are LNHNV and YYDKDF (reference sequence). CDR3 length: 17 amino acids. V lost 5 bases, J lost 1 base, and 9 bases stayed unmatched. The CDR3 protein is CATSSPGTGQSYNEQFF. CDR3 DNA sequence: TGTGCCACCAGCTCCCCCGGGACAGGGCAGTCCTACAATGAGCAGTTCTTC.

This clone showed up just a few times. The V gene is TRBV29-1, the J gene TRBJ2-5; D is possibly TRBD1 (7 bases). Per the germline V gene, CDR1 is SQVTM and CDR2 is ANQGSEA. Trimming removed 4 bases from V and 5 bases from J, with 20 bases in between. The CDR3 loop spans 15 amino acids. CDR3 protein: CSVGRGGQARETQYF. DNA of the CDR3: TGCAGCGTTGGCCGGGGAGGACAGGCCCGTGAGACCCAGTACTTC.

This clone has a handful of counts. V and J are TRBV27 and TRBJ1-5; 8 bases are shared with TRBD1. J was trimmed by 4 bases and V by 3 bases; bases with no gene match: 5. Germline CDR1 reads MNHEY; CDR2 reads SMNVEV (reference sequence). The CDR3 contains 15 residues. The CDR3 loop is CASSLTGAGNQPQHF. The CDR3 DNA sequence: TGTGCCAGCAGTTTGACAGGGGCGGGAAATCAGCCCCAGCATTTT.

The chain has TRBV30 and TRBJ1-5; D is possibly TRBD1 (6 bases). V lost 1 base to trimming and J lost 0 bases, with 13 bases between them. Germline V gene sequence: CDR1 GTSNPN, CDR2 SVGIG (reference sequence). The CDR3 contains 16 residues. The CDR3 loop reads CAWSAETGRSNQPQHF. Written as DNA, the CDR3 is TGTGCCTGGAGTGCCGAGACAGGCCGTAGCAATCAGCCCCAGCATTTT. Combining the CDR3 with reference TRBV30 and TRBJ1-5 gives the whole variable domain SQTIHQWPATLVQPVGSPLSLECTVEGTSNPNLYWYRQAAGRGLQLLFYSVGIGQISSEVPQNLSASRPQDRQFILSSKKLLLSDSGFYLCAWSAETGRSNQPQHFGDGTRLSIL.

The rearrangement links TRBV19 to TRBJ2-3; D call uncertain. The CDR3 totals 18 residues. Germline lookup yields CDR1 LNHDA and CDR2 SQIVND (reference sequence). V lost 4 bases, J lost 2 bases, and 22 bases lay in between. The CDR3 nucleotides read TGTGCCAGTAGTAGGAATGGGCACGCGACGAACCCCACAGATACGCAGTATTTT. Encoded protein: CASSRNGHATNPTDTQYF.

This clone was observed a handful of times. This rearrangement joins TRBV4-2 to TRBJ1-5, with TRBD1 matching 7 bases. V gave up 2 bases and J gave up 5 bases; unmatched junction bases: 6. This CDR3 is built from 15 residues. Germline V gives CDR1 LGHNA, CDR2 YNFKEQ. The CDR3 protein is CASSQSTGDYQPQHF. The CDR3 DNA sequence: TGTGCCAGCAGCCAATCTACAGGGGACTATCAGCCCCAGCATTTT.

This clone appeared a few times. The chain combines TRBV5-1 with TRBJ2-1, with TRBD2 identical over 10 bases. Germline CDR1 is SGHRS and CDR2 is YFSETQ. The CDR3 sequence is 15 residues long. Trimming took 4 bases from V and 6 from J; bases not matched to a gene: 7. The CDR3 DNA sequence: TGCGCCAGCAGCGGGGGGACTAGCGTACTCAATGAGCAGTTCTTC. Translation: CASSGGTSVLNEQFF.

This chain uses TRBV5-1 with TRBJ1-2; 12 bases agree with TRBD1. Germline V gives CDR1 SGHRS, CDR2 YFSETQ. V dropped 4 bases and J dropped 8; count of bases not matched to a gene: 6. The CDR3 is made up of 14 amino acids. The CDR3 DNA is TGCGCCAGCAGCAGGGACAGGGGGCGAGACGGCTACACCTTC. This sequence encodes CASSRDRGRDGYTF. Combining the CDR3 with reference TRBV5-1 and TRBJ1-2 gives the whole variable domain KAGVTQTPRYLIKTRGQQVTLSCSPISGHRSVSWYQQTPGQGLQFLFEYFSETQRNKGNFPGRFSGRQFSNSRSEMNVSTLELGDSALYLCASSRDRGRDGYTFGSGTRLTVV.

V gene TRBV27 combines with J gene TRBJ2-3, with 10 bases lining up with TRBD2. The V gene end was trimmed by 2 bases and the J gene end by 1 base; junction bases not matched to a gene: 0. The CDR3 is made up of 15 amino acids. Germline V gene data show CDR1 as MNHEY and CDR2 as SMNVEV (reference sequence). The CDR3 is CASSLGTSGTDTQYF. The CDR3 nucleotides are TGTGCCAGCAGTTTAGGGACTAGCGGCACAGATACGCAGTATTTT.

The genes are TRBV10-3 and TRBJ2-7, with 9 bases that match TRBD1. CDR1 is ENHRY, CDR2 SYGVKD, per germline. The CDR3 has 13 amino acids. The J segment lost 2 bases and the V segment lost 6 bases, leaving 2 bases of the junction unmatched. The CDR3 DNA is TGTGCCATCAGCGGGACAGGGCCCTACGAGCAGTACTTC. Translating gives CAISGTGPYEQYF.

J is TRBJ1-2 and V is TRBV6-5; the D gene is possibly TRBD1 (5 bases). The germline gives CDR1 MNHEY, CDR2 SVGAGI. The CDR3 runs to 14 residues. Between the trimmed V and J ends, which lost 6 bases and 3 bases, there was a span of 14 bases. This CDR3 is CASRPGGEHYGYTF. The DNA for the CDR3 is TGTGCCAGCAGGCCGGGAGGGGAACACTATGGCTACACCTTC.

The chain uses TRBV27 and TRBJ2-2, with a possible D match to TRBD2 (7 bases). V lost 6 bases, J lost 0 bases, and 11 bases lay in between. The germline V gene has CDR1 MNHEY and CDR2 SMNVEV (reference sequence). CDR3 length: 15 residues. CDR3 protein: CASSWGGPNTGELFF. CDR3 coding DNA: TGTGCCAGCAGCTGGGGGGGCCCGAACACCGGGGAGCTGTTTTTT.

The chain links TRBV4-3 to TRBJ1-1, with no clear D. The CDR3 length is 13 residues. Trimming pared 0 bases from V and 7 bases from J, leaving 9 bases between. Per germline, CDR1 LGHNA and CDR2 YSLEER. The CDR3 spells CASSQDYSREAFF. The CDR3 DNA follows: TGCGCCAGCAGCCAAGATTATTCCCGTGAAGCTTTCTTT.